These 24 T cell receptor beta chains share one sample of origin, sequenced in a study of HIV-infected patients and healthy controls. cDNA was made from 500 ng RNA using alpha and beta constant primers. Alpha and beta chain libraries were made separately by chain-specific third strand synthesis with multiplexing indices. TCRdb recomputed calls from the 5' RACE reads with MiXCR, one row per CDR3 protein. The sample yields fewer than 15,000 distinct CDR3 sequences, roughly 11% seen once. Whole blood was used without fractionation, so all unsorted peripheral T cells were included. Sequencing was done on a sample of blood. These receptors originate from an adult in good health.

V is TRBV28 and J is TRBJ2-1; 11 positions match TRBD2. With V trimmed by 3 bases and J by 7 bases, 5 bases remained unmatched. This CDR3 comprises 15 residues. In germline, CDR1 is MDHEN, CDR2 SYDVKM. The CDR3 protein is CASSFVTSGTNEQFF. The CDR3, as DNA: TGTGCCAGCAGTTTTGTGACTAGCGGGACGAATGAGCAGTTCTTC.

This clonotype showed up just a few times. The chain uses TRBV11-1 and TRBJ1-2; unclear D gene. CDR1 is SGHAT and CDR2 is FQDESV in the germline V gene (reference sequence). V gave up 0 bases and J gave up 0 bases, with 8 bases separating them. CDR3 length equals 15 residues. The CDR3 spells CASSLAVGPNYGYTF. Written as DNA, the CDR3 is TGTGCCAGCAGCTTAGCTGTGGGCCCTAACTATGGCTACACCTTC.

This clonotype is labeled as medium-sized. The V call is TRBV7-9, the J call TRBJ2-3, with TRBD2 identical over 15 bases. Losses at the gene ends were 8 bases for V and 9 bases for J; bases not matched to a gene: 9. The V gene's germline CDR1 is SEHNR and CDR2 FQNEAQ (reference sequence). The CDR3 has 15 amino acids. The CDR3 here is CASLRTSGRADTQYF. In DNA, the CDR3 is TGTGCCAGCCTCCGGACTAGCGGGAGGGCCGACACGCAGTATTTT.

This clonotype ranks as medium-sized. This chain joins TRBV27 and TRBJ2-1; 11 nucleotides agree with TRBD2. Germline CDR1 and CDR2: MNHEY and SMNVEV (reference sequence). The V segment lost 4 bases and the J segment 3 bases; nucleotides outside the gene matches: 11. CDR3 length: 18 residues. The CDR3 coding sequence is TGTGCCAGCAGTTCTACCTCCCGGGGACTAGCGGTCTACAATGAGCAGTTCTTC. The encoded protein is CASSSTSRGLAVYNEQFF.

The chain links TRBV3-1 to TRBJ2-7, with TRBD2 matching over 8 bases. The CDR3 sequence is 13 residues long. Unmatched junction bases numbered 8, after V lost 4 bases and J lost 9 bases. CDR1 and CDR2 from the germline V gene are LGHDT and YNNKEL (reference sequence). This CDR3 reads CASSPPRGGVQYF. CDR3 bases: TGTGCCAGCAGCCCCCCCCGGGGGGGAGTGCAGTACTTC.

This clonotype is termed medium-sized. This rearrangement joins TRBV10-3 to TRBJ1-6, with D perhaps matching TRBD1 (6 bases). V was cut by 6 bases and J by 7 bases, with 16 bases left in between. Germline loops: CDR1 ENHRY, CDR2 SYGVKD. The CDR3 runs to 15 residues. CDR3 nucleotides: TGTGCCATCAGGGAACAGACAGGACGCAATTCACCCCTCCACTTT. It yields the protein CAIREQTGRNSPLHF.

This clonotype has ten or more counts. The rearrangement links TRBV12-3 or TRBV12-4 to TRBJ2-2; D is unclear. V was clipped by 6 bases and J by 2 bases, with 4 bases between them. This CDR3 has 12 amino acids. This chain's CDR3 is CASSLNTGELFF. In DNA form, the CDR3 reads TGTGCCAGCAGCCTAAACACCGGGGAGCTGTTTTTT.

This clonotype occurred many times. The CDR3 bases are TGTGCCAGCAGTGTTGCAGGTGTCGGCACCGGGGAGCTGTTTTTT. This gives the protein CASSVAGVGTGELFF. This chain joins TRBV6-1 and TRBJ2-2; D is undetermined. V gave up 4 bases and J gave up 4 bases, with 13 bases separating them. The germline CDR1 and CDR2 sequences are MNHNS and SASEGT. The CDR3 totals 15 residues.

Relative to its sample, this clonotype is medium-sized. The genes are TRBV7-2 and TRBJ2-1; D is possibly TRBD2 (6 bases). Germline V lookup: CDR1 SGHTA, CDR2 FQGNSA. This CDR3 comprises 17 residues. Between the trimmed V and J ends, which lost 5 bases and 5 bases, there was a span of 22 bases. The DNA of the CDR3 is TGTGCCAGCAGCCTCTTTGCAGGGTCAGGGAGGAACAATGAGCAGTTCTTC. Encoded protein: CASSLFAGSGRNNEQFF.

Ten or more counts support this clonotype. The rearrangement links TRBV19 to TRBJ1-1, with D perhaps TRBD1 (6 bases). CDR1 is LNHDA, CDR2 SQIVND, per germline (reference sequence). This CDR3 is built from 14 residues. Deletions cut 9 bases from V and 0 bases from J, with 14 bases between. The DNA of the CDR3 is TGTGCCAGCGCTTACAGGGTTATGAACACTGAAGCTTTCTTT. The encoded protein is CASAYRVMNTEAFF.

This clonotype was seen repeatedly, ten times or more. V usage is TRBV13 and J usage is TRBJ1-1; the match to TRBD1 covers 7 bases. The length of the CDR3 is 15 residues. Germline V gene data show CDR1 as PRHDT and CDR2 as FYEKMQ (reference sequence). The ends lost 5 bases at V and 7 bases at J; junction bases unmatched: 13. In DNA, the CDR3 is TGTGCCAGCAGCCCTAGGGGGACAGCAACAAGTGAAGCTTTCTTT. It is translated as CASSPRGTATSEAFF.

CDR3 protein: CASSQGWQASPLHF. CDR3 in DNA: TGTGCCAGCAGCCAAGGCTGGCAGGCCTCACCCCTCCACTTT. The chain combines TRBV14 with TRBJ1-6; no definite D call. The CDR3 is made up of 14 amino acids. Germline-derived CDR1 and CDR2 are SGHDN and FVKESK. Trimming removed 1 base at V and 10 bases at J, with 11 bases between.

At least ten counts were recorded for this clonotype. CDR3 sequence reads: CATSKDRDEAFF. The CDR3 DNA is TGTGCCACCAGCAAGGACAGGGACGAAGCTTTCTTT. The J gene is TRBJ1-1, the V gene TRBV15, with 8 bases aligning to TRBD1. CDR3 length: 12 amino acids. Per the germline V gene, CDR1 is LNHNV and CDR2 is YYDKDF (reference sequence). V dropped 4 bases and J dropped 8; count of bases not matched to a gene: 3.

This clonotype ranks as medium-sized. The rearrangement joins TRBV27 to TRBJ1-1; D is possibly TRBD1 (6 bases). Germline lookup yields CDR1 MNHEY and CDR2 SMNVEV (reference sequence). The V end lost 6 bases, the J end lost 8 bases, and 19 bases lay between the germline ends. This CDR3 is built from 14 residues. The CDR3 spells CASRLDLRGTEAFF. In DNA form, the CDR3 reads TGTGCCAGCAGGCTTGATTTGAGAGGGACAGAAGCTTTCTTT.

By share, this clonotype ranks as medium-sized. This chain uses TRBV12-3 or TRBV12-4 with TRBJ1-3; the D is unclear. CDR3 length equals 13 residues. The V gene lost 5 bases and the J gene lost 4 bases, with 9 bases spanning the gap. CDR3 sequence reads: CASSRTVGNTIYF. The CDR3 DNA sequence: TGTGCCAGCAGTCGGACTGTCGGAAACACCATATATTTT.

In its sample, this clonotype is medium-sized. The CDR3 region is CASSARQVNFF. Here the CDR3 DNA reads TGTGCCAGCAGTGCACGACAGGTAAACTTCTTT. The chain recombines TRBV6-1 with TRBJ1-1; a weak D match, TRBD1 (6 bases). The V end was cut by 4 bases, the J end by 14 bases, with 14 bases between. The CDR3 sequence is 11 residues long. Germline loops: CDR1 MNHNS, CDR2 SASEGT.

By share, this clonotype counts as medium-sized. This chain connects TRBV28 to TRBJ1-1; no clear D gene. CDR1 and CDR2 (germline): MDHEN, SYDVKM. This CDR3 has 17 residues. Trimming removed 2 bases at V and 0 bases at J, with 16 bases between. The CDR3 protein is CASSLDEIWRMNTEAFF. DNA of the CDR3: TGTGCCAGCAGTTTAGATGAAATTTGGCGCATGAACACTGAAGCTTTCTTT.

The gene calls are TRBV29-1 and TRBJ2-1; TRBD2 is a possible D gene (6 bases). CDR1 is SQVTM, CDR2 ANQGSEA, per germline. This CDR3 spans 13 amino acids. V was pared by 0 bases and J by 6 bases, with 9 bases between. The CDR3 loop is CSVEEGSGNEQFF. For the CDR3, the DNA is TGCAGCGTTGAAGAGGGTAGCGGCAATGAGCAGTTCTTC.

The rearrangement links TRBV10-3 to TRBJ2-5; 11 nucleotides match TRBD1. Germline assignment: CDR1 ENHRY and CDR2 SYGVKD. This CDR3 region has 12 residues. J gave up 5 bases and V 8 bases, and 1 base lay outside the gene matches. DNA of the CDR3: TGTGCCATCCGGGACAGGGGGGAGACCCAGTACTTC. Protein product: CAIRDRGETQYF.

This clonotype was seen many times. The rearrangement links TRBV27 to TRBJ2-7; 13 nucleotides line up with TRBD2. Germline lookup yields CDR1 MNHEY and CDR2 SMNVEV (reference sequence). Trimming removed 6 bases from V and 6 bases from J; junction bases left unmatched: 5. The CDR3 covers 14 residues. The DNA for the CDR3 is TGTGCCAGCAGGGGGACTAGCGGGACCTCCGAGCAGTACTTC. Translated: CASRGTSGTSEQYF.

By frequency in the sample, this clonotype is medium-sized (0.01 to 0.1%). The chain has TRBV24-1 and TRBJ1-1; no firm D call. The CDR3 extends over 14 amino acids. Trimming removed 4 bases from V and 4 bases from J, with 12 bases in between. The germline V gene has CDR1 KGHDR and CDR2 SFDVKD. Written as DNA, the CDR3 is TGTGCCACCAGTGACAATGGACGGACCACTGAAGCTTTCTTT. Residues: CATSDNGRTTEAFF.

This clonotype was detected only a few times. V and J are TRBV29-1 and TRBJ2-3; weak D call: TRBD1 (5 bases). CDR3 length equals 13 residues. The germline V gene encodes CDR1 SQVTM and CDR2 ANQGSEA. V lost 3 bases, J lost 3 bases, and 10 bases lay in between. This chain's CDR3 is CSVEVPGTDTQYF. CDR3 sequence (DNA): TGCAGCGTTGAGGTCCCAGGGACAGATACGCAGTATTTT.

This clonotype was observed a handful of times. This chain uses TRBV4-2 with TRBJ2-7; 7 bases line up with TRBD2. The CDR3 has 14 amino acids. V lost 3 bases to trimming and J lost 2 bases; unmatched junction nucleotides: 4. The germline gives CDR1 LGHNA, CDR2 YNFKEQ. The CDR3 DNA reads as TGTGCCAGCAGCCAGAAGCGGGGTCCCTACGAGCAGTACTTC. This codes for CASSQKRGPYEQYF.

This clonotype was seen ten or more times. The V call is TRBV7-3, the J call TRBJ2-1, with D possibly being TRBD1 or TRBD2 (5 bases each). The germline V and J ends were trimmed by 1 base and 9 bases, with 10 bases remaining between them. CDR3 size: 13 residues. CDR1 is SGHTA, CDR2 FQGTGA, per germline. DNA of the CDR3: TGTGCCAGCAGCTTAATTTCCGGGACTGAGCAGTTCTTC. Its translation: CASSLISGTEQFF.